A single sample is the source of the 28 T cell receptor beta chains below, sequenced in a study of cytomegalovirus exposure and HLA in healthy donors. PCR employed 60 Vbeta and 13 Jbeta primers. Produced via immunoSEQ multiplex PCR; TCRdb's table is partial and in-frame only. The sample contains approximately 140,000 clones, around 60% of which appear only once. The sample comprised PBMCs. The receptors stem from an older woman in good health and CMV-seropositive.

This clone was seen only a few times. The rearrangement joins TRBV18 to TRBJ2-5, with D perhaps matching TRBD1 (5 bases). The germline V and J ends were trimmed by 2 bases and 5 bases, with 15 bases remaining between them. This CDR3 has 15 residues. CDR1 is KGHSH, CDR2 LQKENI, per germline. The CDR3 DNA reads TGTGCCAGCTCACCAAATCTGCAGGGCCGGGAGACCCAGTACTTC. Amino acid sequence: CASSPNLQGRETQYF.

This clone was counted a few times. The rearrangement joins TRBV7-2 to TRBJ2-7; unclear D gene. The CDR3 length is 13 residues. The germline V gene has CDR1 SGHTA and CDR2 FQGNSA. V was shortened by 1 base and J by 7 bases, with 11 bases between the two germline ends. The CDR3 sequence is CASSLDKAAEQYF. The DNA of the CDR3 is TGTGCCAGCAGCTTAGATAAGGCGGCTGAGCAGTACTTC.

V and J are TRBV28 and TRBJ1-5; D is undetermined. The CDR3 extends over 14 amino acids. From germline, CDR1 is MDHEN and CDR2 SYDVKM. V was clipped by 2 bases and J by 0 bases, with 5 bases between them. The CDR3 protein is CASSLRYSNQPQHF. Written as DNA, the CDR3 is TGTGCCAGCAGTTTACGGTATAGCAATCAGCCCCAGCATTTT. Full variable domain (missing parts from reference TRBV28 and TRBJ1-5): DVKVTQSSRYLVKRTGEKVFLECVQDMDHENMFWYRQDPGLGLRLIYFSYDVKMKEKGDIPEGYSVSREKKERFSLILESASTNQTSMYLCASSLRYSNQPQHFGDGTRLSIL.

This clone appeared once. This chain links TRBV5-5 with TRBJ2-1; 7 bases fit TRBD1. V gave up 2 bases and J gave up 4 bases; unmatched junction bases: 6. This CDR3 contains 15 residues. The germline V gene encodes CDR1 SGHKS and CDR2 YYEKEE (reference sequence). The CDR3 DNA is TGTGCCAGCAGCTTAGGGGGCTTACAGTACAATGAGCAGTTCTTC. Encoded protein: CASSLGGLQYNEQFF.

This rearrangement joins TRBV7-9 to TRBJ2-1; 9 bases match TRBD1. The CDR3 is 16 residues long. The trim removed 5 bases at V and 0 bases at J, leaving 5 bases unmatched. Germline values: CDR1 SEHNR, CDR2 FQNEAQ (reference sequence). CDR3 sequence: CASSGGTGSSYNEQFF. The CDR3 DNA reads TGTGCCAGCAGCGGGGGGACAGGGAGCTCCTACAATGAGCAGTTCTTC. Based on the CDR3 plus reference TRBV7-9 and TRBJ2-1, the full variable domain is DTGVSQNPRHKITKRGQNVTFRCDPISEHNRLYWYRQTLGQGPEFLTYFQNEAQLEKSRLLSDRFSAERPKGSFSTLEIQRTEQGDSAMYLCASSGGTGSSYNEQFFGPGTRLTVL.

The gene calls are TRBV5-1 and TRBJ2-7; D uncertain. V was trimmed by 5 bases and J by 0 bases, leaving 15 bases between them. Germline assignment: CDR1 SGHRS and CDR2 YFSETQ. The CDR3 length is 15 residues. The DNA for the CDR3 is TGCGCCAGCAGGCCTACCCTATTTAGCTCCTACGAGCAGTACTTC. This codes for CASRPTLFSSYEQYF.

This clone turned up a few times. The V gene is TRBV29-1, the J gene TRBJ2-7, with 8 nucleotides matching TRBD2. There are 13 residues in the CDR3. V was clipped by 5 bases and J by 0 bases; unmatched bases: 3. CDR1 is SQVTM, CDR2 ANQGSEA, per germline. The CDR3 DNA reads TGCAGCGTTCGACTAGCGTTCTCCTACGAGCAGTACTTC. It is translated as CSVRLAFSYEQYF.

This clone showed up just a few times. The chain is built from TRBV30 and TRBJ1-5; D perhaps matches TRBD1 (5 bases). V gave up 5 bases and J gave up 4 bases, with 9 bases separating them. Germline CDR1 is GTSNPN and CDR2 is SVGIG (reference sequence). This CDR3 region has 12 residues. The CDR3 DNA is TGTGCCTGGGGGGACTTTAATCAGCCCCAGCATTTT. This codes for CAWGDFNQPQHF.

A few counts support this clone. The gene calls are TRBV28 and TRBJ1-2, with D possibly TRBD1 on 6 matching bases. V lost 5 bases, J lost 8 bases, and 18 bases lay in between. The CDR3 has 14 amino acids. Germline CDR1 is MDHEN and CDR2 is SYDVKM. The CDR3 is CASSPLTGLYGYTF. CDR3 DNA: TGTGCCAGCAGTCCATTGACAGGACTTTACGGCTACACCTTC.

This CDR3 is CASSLSPGEKLFF. For the CDR3, the DNA is TGTGCCAGCAGTTTATCCCCGGGTGAAAAACTGTTTTTT. V and J are TRBV28 and TRBJ1-4; D not resolved. The germline gives CDR1 MDHEN, CDR2 SYDVKM. The CDR3 spans 13 residues. Trimming stripped 1 base from V and 7 bases from J, with 7 bases between. Based on the CDR3 plus reference TRBV28 and TRBJ1-4, the full variable domain is DVKVTQSSRYLVKRTGEKVFLECVQDMDHENMFWYRQDPGLGLRLIYFSYDVKMKEKGDIPEGYSVSREKKERFSLILESASTNQTSMYLCASSLSPGEKLFFGSGTQLSVL.

This chain uses TRBV5-1 with TRBJ2-3; D perhaps matches TRBD2 (5 bases). The V end lost 0 bases, the J end lost 2 bases, and 16 bases lay between the germline ends. Germline loops: CDR1 SGHRS, CDR2 YFSETQ. The CDR3 sequence is 17 residues long. In DNA form, the CDR3 reads TGCGCCAGCAGCTTGGAACAGCGGAGACCAACCACAGATACGCAGTATTTT. It translates to CASSLEQRRPTTDTQYF.

This rearrangement joins TRBV30 to TRBJ2-1; 9 bases map to TRBD2. Germline V gene lookup returns CDR1 GTSNPN and CDR2 SVGIG (reference sequence). The CDR3 spans 13 residues. The V segment lost 5 bases and the J segment 3 bases; nucleotides outside the gene matches: 2. The CDR3 here is CAWSSGIYNEQFF. In DNA form, the CDR3 reads TGTGCCTGGTCTAGCGGGATCTACAATGAGCAGTTCTTC.

This chain joins TRBV6-6 and TRBJ2-3; tentative D call: TRBD2 (6 bases). Trimming took off 2 bases at V and 3 bases at J, with 9 bases between the two ends. Germline V lookup: CDR1 MNHNY, CDR2 SVGAGI (reference sequence). The CDR3 length is 14 residues. In nucleotides, the CDR3 is TGTGCCAGCAGTTACACGGGAGCGACAGATACGCAGTATTTT. Protein: CASSYTGATDTQYF.

The V and J genes are TRBV19 and TRBJ1-2; D gene unclear. Germline V lookup: CDR1 LNHDA, CDR2 SQIVND (reference sequence). The ends were cut back, 5 bases at V and 3 bases at J, with 22 bases in the middle. The CDR3 runs to 17 residues. The DNA for the CDR3 is TGTGCCAGTAGTTCTGGTCGGAGGAGACAAGCTTACTATGGCTACACCTTC. Translation: CASSSGRRRQAYYGYTF.

The chain recombines TRBV4-1 with TRBJ2-7; TRBD2 matches at 11 bases. Germline-derived CDR1 and CDR2 are MGHRA and YSYEKL. The CDR3 has 19 amino acids. The V and J ends lost 4 bases and 0 bases, in that order; junction bases with no gene match: 14. CDR3 nucleotide sequence: TGCGCCAGCAGCCCCGTGAGGGGGGCTAGCGGGAGGTCCTCCTACGAGCAGTACTTC. Its protein product is CASSPVRGASGRSSYEQYF.

V and J are TRBV11-2 and TRBJ2-3; TRBD2 agrees at 7 bases. The length of the CDR3 is 15 residues. The trim removed 7 bases at V and 1 base at J, leaving 8 bases unmatched. Germline V CDR1 and CDR2: SGHAT, FQNNGV. The CDR3 bases are TGTGCCAGCACCGTAAGCGGGACCCGCACAGATACGCAGTATTTT. Its translation: CASTVSGTRTDTQYF.

The gene calls are TRBV19 and TRBJ1-3; D gene uncertain. Germline V lookup: CDR1 LNHDA, CDR2 SQIVND (reference sequence). This CDR3 is 15 amino acids long. The V gene lost 0 bases and the J gene lost 7 bases, with 13 bases spanning the gap. The CDR3 loop reads CASSIEAGRTNTIYF. Here the CDR3 DNA reads TGTGCCAGTAGTATAGAGGCGGGAAGGACTAACACCATATATTTT.

The chain recombines TRBV5-1 with TRBJ1-1, with a tentative D call TRBD1 (5 bases). The CDR3 is made up of 15 amino acids. Germline CDR1 SGHRS, CDR2 YFSETQ. Trimming left V 0 bases short and J 3 bases short, with 12 bases between. The DNA for the CDR3 is TGCGCCAGCAGCTTGGTGCAGGGCATGGACACTGAAGCTTTCTTT. Translated, it gives CASSLVQGMDTEAFF.

This clone was seen once. The chain joins TRBV7-8 to TRBJ2-7; the match to TRBD2 covers 11 bases. From germline, CDR1 is SGHVS and CDR2 FQNEAQ. Trimming removed 5 bases from V and 7 bases from J; junction bases left unmatched: 10. The CDR3 consists of 15 residues. The CDR3 nucleotides read TGTGCCAGCAGCCCAAGCGGGACTAGCGGACTTGAGCAGTACTTC. This codes for CASSPSGTSGLEQYF.

J is TRBJ2-1 and V is TRBV5-1; 13 nucleotides match TRBD2. V was clipped by 3 bases and J by 2 bases; unmatched bases: 2. The CDR3 covers 16 residues. Germline V lookup: CDR1 SGHRS, CDR2 YFSETQ. The CDR3 loop reads CASSWGLAGTYNEQFF. CDR3 DNA sequence: TGCGCCAGCAGCTGGGGACTAGCGGGAACCTACAATGAGCAGTTCTTC.

The chain is built from TRBV21-1 and TRBJ1-1. TRBV21-1 is a known pseudogene. The CDR3 loop spans 14 amino acids. The CDR3: CASSYWGENTEAFF. DNA for the CDR3: TGTGCCAGCAGCTATTGGGGGGAGAACACTGAAGCTTTCTTT.

V is TRBV4-3 and J is TRBJ2-1; 8 bases agree with TRBD2. Trimming at V came to 0 bases and at J to 7 bases, leaving 8 bases not matched to a gene. The CDR3 covers 16 residues. The V gene's germline CDR1 is LGHNA and CDR2 YSLEER. Here the CDR3 reads CASSQDPSGRGNEQFF. The CDR3 nucleotides read TGCGCCAGCAGCCAAGATCCGAGCGGGAGAGGGAATGAGCAGTTCTTC.

The CDR3: CASSLSDRAVYF. The CDR3 region has the DNA TGTGCCAGCAGTTTGTCCGACAGGGCGGTGTACTTC. The chain couples TRBV28 to TRBJ2-7; 7 bases align to TRBD1. The germline V gene has CDR1 MDHEN and CDR2 SYDVKM. The CDR3 sequence is 12 residues long. V was clipped by 3 bases and J by 12 bases; unmatched bases: 8.

This clone was seen more than once but under ten times. The V gene is TRBV6-5, the J gene TRBJ2-2, with TRBD1 identical over 7 bases. J lost 5 bases, V lost 0 bases, and 3 bases had no gene match. Germline CDR1 reads MNHEY; CDR2 reads SVGAGI. This CDR3 comprises 15 residues. CDR3 amino acids: CASSYSQGVTGELFF. The CDR3 coding sequence is TGTGCCAGCAGTTACTCGCAGGGGGTGACCGGGGAGCTGTTTTTT.

The chain carries TRBV6-5 and TRBJ2-3, with D perhaps TRBD2 (6 bases). The germline V gene encodes CDR1 MNHEY and CDR2 SVGAGI. The ends were cut back, 2 bases at V and 2 bases at J, with 11 bases in the middle. The CDR3 sequence is 15 residues long. The CDR3 DNA is TGTGCCAGCAGTTACACGCGGGGTCTCACAGATACGCAGTATTTT. Its protein is CASSYTRGLTDTQYF.

This chain joins TRBV30 and TRBJ1-5; D not certain. The CDR3 covers 14 residues. Germline loops: CDR1 GTSNPN, CDR2 SVGIG (reference sequence). Trimming removed 0 bases from V and 2 bases from J, with 8 bases in between. DNA for the CDR3: TGTGCCTGGAGTGTACGGTCGGGCAATCAGCCCCAGCATTTT. Amino acid sequence: CAWSVRSGNQPQHF.

The rearrangement uses TRBV4-1 and TRBJ2-7; 9 bases are shared with TRBD1. Germline V gene lookup returns CDR1 MGHRA and CDR2 YSYEKL. The CDR3 consists of 16 residues. Trimming took 0 bases from V and 3 from J; bases not matched to a gene: 6. The CDR3 protein is CASSQDLGTGFYEQYF. CDR3 DNA: TGCGCCAGCAGCCAAGATTTGGGGACAGGGTTCTACGAGCAGTACTTC.

This sequence joins TRBV9 and TRBJ1-2; D is unresolved. The germline gives CDR1 SGDLS, CDR2 YYNGEE. Trimming stripped 5 bases from V and 2 bases from J, with 10 bases between. The CDR3 is 13 amino acids. CDR3 sequence (DNA): TGTGCCAGCAGGGAGGGCAAGAACTATGGCTACACCTTC. It codes for CASREGKNYGYTF.